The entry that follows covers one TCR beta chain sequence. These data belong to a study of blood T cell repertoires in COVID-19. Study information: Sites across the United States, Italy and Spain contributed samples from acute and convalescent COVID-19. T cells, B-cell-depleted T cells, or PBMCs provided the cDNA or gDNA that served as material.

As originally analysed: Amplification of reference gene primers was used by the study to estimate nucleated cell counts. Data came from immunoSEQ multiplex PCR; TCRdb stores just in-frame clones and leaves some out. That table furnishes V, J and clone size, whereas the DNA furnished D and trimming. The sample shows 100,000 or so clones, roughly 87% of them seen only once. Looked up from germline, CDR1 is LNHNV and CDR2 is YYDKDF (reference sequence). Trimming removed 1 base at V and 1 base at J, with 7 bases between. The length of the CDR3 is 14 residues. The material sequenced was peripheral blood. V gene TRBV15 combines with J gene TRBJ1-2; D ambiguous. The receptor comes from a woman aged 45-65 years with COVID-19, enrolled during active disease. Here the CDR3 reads CATSRAEVNYGYTF. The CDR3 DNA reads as TGTGCCACCAGCAGAGCGGAGGTTAACTATGGCTACACCTTC.